This entry lists 2 T cell receptor beta chains sequenced from one sample in a study of control samples from healthy donors and cancer patients. Using immunoSEQ multiplex PCR, the repertoire was profiled, and TCRdb retains in-frame clones only, with some absent. The sample lists 100,000 to 150,000 clones; approximately 89% were seen once. The sequenced sample was blood. Receptors were obtained from a man aged 60 to 75 in good health.

The CDR3 DNA reads as TGTGCCAGCAGTGAAGTGGGCTCTGGAAACACCATATATTTT. It translates to CASSEVGSGNTIYF. The J gene is TRBJ1-3, the V gene TRBV2, with D unclear. The CDR3 is 14 residues long. V lost 1 base and J 0 bases, leaving 4 bases between the germline ends. Germline CDR1 and CDR2: SNHLY and FYNNEI.

The rearrangement links TRBV12-3 or TRBV12-4 to TRBJ2-3, with D tentatively TRBD1 (5 bases). The CDR3 runs 13 residues. V lost 3 bases to trimming and J lost 2 bases, with 6 bases between them. The CDR3 loop is CASSFGATDTQYF. In nucleotides, the CDR3 is TGTGCCAGCAGTTTTGGGGCCACAGATACGCAGTATTTT.